This T cell receptor beta chain was documented in a study of T cells in Graves' hyperthyroidism and ophthalmopathy. Trimming took 8 bases from V and 2 from J, leaving 12 bases between them. The CDR3 consists of 13 residues. This clonotype was observed a handful of times. RNA transcripts were the template for amplifying TCR beta CDR3 regions. Carried out on the TCR CDR3, a first-round RT-PCR used the HTBI primer set. MiXCR, run by TCRdb on the multiplex PCR reads, gives a single entry per CDR3 protein. The sample includes about 460,000 distinct CDR3 sequences, about 22% seen only once; the top ten take roughly 49%.

The gene calls are TRBV12-3 or TRBV12-4 and TRBJ1-2, with D tentatively TRBD1 (6 bases). The source of this sequence is a woman in her sixties or seventies with Graves' ophthalmopathy. Sequencing was done on a sample of blood. The CDR3 sequence is CASQLQGNYGYTF. The CDR3, as DNA: TGTGCCAGCCAATTACAGGGAAACTATGGCTACACCTTC.